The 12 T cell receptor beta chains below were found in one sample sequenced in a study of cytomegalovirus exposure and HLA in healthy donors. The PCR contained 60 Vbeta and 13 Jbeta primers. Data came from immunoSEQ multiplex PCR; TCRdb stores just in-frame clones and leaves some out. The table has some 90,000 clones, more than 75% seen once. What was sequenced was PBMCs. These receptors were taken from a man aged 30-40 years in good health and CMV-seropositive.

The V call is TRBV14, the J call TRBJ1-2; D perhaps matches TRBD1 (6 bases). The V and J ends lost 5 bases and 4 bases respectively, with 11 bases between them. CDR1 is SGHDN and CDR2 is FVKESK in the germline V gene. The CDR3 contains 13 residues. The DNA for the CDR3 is TGTGCCAGCAGCTTCAGGGGCTCCTATGGCTACACCTTC. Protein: CASSFRGSYGYTF.

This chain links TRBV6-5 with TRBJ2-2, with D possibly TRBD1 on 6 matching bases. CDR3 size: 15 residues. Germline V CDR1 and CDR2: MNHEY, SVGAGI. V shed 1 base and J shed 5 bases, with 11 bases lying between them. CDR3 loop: CASSYFGQITGELFF. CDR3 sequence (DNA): TGTGCCAGCAGTTACTTTGGACAGATAACCGGGGAGCTGTTTTTT.

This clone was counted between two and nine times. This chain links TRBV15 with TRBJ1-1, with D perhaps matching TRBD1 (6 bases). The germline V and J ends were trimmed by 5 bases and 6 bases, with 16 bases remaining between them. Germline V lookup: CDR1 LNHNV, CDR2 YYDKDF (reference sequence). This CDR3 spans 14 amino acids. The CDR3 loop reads CATSGARGPAEAFF. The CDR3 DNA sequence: TGTGCCACCAGCGGGGCGCGGGGGCCTGCTGAAGCTTTCTTT.

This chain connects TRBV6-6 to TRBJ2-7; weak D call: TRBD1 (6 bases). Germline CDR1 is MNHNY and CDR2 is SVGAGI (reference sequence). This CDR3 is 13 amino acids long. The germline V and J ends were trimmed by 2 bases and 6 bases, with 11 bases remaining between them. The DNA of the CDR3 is TGTGCCAGCAGTTACCGGGGACACCCCGAGCAGTACGTC. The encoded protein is CASSYRGHPEQYV.

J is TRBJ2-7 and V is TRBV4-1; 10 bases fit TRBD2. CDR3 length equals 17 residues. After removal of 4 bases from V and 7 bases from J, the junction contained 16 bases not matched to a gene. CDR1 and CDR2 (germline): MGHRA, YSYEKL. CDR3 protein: CASSPTQLAGVRGEQYF. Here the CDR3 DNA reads TGCGCCAGCAGCCCTACCCAGCTAGCGGGAGTTAGGGGAGAGCAGTACTTC.

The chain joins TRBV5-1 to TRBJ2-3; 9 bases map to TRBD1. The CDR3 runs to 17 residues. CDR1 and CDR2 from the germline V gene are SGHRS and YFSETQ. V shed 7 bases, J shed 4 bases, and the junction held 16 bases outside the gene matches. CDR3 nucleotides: TGCGCCAGCTTCCCCTCTCCCGACAGGGGGTCGGCAGATACGCAGTATTTT. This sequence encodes CASFPSPDRGSADTQYF.

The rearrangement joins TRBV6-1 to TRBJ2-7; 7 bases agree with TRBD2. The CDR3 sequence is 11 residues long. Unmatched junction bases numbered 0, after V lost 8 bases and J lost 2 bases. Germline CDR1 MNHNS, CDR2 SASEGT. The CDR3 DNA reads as TGTGCCAGCGGGGGGGCCTACGAGCAGTACGTC. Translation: CASGGAYEQYV.

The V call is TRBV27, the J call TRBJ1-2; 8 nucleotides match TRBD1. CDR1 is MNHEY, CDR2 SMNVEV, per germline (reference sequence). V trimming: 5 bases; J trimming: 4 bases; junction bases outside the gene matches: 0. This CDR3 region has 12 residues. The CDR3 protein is CASSDRGYGYTF. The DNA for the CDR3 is TGTGCCAGCAGTGACAGGGGCTATGGCTACACCTTC.

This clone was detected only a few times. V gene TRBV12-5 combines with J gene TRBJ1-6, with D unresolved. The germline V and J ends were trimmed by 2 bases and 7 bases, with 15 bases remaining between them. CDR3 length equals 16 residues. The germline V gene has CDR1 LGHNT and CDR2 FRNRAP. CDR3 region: CASGLPPGAQNSPLHF. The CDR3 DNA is TGTGCTAGTGGTTTGCCTCCCGGAGCTCAAAATTCACCCCTCCACTTT. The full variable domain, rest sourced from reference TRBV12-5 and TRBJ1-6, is DARVTQTPRHKVTEMGQEVTMRCQPILGHNTVFWYRQTMMQGLELLAYFRNRAPLDDSGMPKDRFSAEMPDATLATLKIQPSEPRDSAVYFCASGLPPGAQNSPLHFGNGTRLTVT.

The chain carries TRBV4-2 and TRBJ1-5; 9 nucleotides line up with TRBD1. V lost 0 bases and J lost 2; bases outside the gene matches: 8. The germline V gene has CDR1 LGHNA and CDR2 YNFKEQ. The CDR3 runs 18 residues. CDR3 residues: CASSQETGGGMGNQPQHF. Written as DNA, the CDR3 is TGTGCCAGCAGCCAAGAAACAGGGGGCGGTATGGGCAATCAGCCCCAGCATTTT.

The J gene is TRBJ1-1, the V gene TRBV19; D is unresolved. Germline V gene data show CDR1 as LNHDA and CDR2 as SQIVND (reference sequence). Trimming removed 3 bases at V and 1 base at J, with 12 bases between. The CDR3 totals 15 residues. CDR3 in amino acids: CASSIGPLGNTEAFF. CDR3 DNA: TGTGCCAGTAGTATTGGGCCTTTAGGGAACACTGAAGCTTTCTTT.

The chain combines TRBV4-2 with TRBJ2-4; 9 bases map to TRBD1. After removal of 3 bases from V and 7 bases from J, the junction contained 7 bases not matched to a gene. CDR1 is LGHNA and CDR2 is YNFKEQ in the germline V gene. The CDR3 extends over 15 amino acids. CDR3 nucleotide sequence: TGTGCCAGCAGCCAGACAGGGGGATCATTTAACATTCAGTACTTC. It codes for CASSQTGGSFNIQYF.